The T cell receptor (beta chain) under discussion was sequenced for a study of T-cell reconstitution after alpha-beta-depleted transplantation in children. With regard to this clonotype: The antigen remains unidentified.

Findings of the study overall: Several hundred expanded graft clones reportedly supplied alpha-beta T cells about two months after transplant.

This CDR3 has 10 amino acids. Germline CDR1 and CDR2: MNHEY and SVGAGI. Trimming took off 7 bases at V and 5 bases at J, with 6 bases between the two ends. Unique molecular identifiers tagged the TCRbeta library. TCRdb used MiXCR to reprocess the PCR reads, holding one entry per CDR3 protein. The sample carries hundreds of thousands of distinct CDR3 sequences, about 12% recorded once. The chain joins TRBV6-5 to TRBJ2-7; D may be TRBD1 (5 bases). The receptor was isolated from a girl aged 2-10 years with congenital amegakaryocytic thrombocytopenia, due to receive a stem cell transplant. Sequenced material: PBMCs, taken before TCRalphabeta/CD19-depleted stem cell transplant. The CDR3 loop is CASKGHEQYF. CDR3 coding DNA: TGTGCCAGCAAGGGGCACGAGCAGTACTTC.